The clone carrying this T cell receptor (beta chain) was counted only a few times. Its specificity is unknown. V was trimmed by 1 base and J by 0 bases, leaving 9 bases between them. In germline, CDR1 is LGHDT, CDR2 YNNKEL (reference sequence). The CDR3 has 15 amino acids. cDNA libraries of TCR beta carried unique molecular identifiers. With roughly 0.95 to 11 million T cells as the source, roughly 0.5 million cDNA molecules resulted. TCRdb re-analysed the PCR reads in MiXCR, keeping a single row per CDR3 protein. The repertoire consists of over 150,000 distinct CDR3 sequences, with approximately 30% occurring once and the leading ten covering about 1.6%. These data are taken from a study of post-analysis software for immune sequencing data. In the study overall: The disease courses spanned relapsing-remitting, secondary progressive and progressive-relapsing forms of multiple sclerosis.

Study-level points and caveats: Normalized Chao1 diversity in multiple sclerosis patients fell significantly below that of controls. A few TRBV segments occurring more often in patients than controls included TRBV5-6, TRBV5-1 and TRBV20-1.

This TCR derives from a girl between 10 and 17 years old with multiple sclerosis. The chain links TRBV3-1 to TRBJ1-1; D gene unclear. The sequenced sample was blood. CDR3 region: CASSQGLALNTEAFF. The CDR3 region has the DNA TGTGCCAGCAGCCAAGGCCTGGCCTTGAACACTGAAGCTTTCTTT.